This T cell receptor (beta chain) was sequenced during a study of cytomegalovirus exposure and HLA in healthy donors (dated by TCRdb to about 2017). With regard to the full study: According to a later analysis, the 120 or so validation repertoires were produced on the same platform as the 666 repertoires of the first cohort. The study combined high-throughput TCR immunosequencing, statistical association of individual TCRs with disease status, and machine learning to predict cytomegalovirus infection status. The study aimed to test whether cataloging public T cell receptors could reveal signatures of past pathogen exposure. In addition to the first cohort of around 670 subjects, a separate validation cohort of over 90 different subjects was used.

The library was built by means of the immunoSEQ multiplex PCR assay. The authors processed their data as follows. To diagnose cytomegalovirus status from the catalog of TCR beta chain sequences, a statistical classification framework was built. In its TCRdb copy, this immuneACCESS table keeps in-frame sequences only and misses some clones. Where compared with another copy, unresolved V genes explain less than half of these, and the others have no known cause. The V and J calls and clone size were taken over from that table, and D and trimming were inferred from the DNA. The sample table holds over 200,000 clones, of which around 87% were seen once. Of the sample, 0.37% falls within the top ten clones. Broader findings and caveats from the paper: In the study, around 160 TCR beta chains were listed as associated with cytomegalovirus. Three of the identified cytomegalovirus-associated TCR beta chains were confirmed in vitro to be specific for cytomegalovirus antigens. The classifier was reported to diagnose cytomegalovirus status with high specificity and sensitivity in both the original and validation cohorts. A later analysis lacked HLA typing for the validation cohort, so it scored co-occurrence in that cohort across all 120 repertoires. According to the authors, the approach could potentially be generalized to other disease states and immunological phenotypes. A later analysis found that TCRs clustered in the first cohort also tended to co-occur in the roughly 120 validation repertoires, with more than 90% of cluster scores above 0. Across donors, most TCR sequences were observed very rarely, whereas some public TCRs were present in many individuals.

Donors formed part of the validation cohort, which comprised 120 or so subjects and was distinct from the first cohort of 550 to 850 subjects. For CDR1 and CDR2, the germline V gene lists SGHRS and YFSETQ. The cysteine opens and the valine closes a CDR3 of 15 amino acids. Only the CDR3 DNA stays, 45 bases, in frame from base 1. Deletion took 3 bases off V and 3 bases off J, with a span of 16 bases between the germline ends. In the case of this clone: Its antigen is not yet known. Base qualities are missing; no much larger clone stands one base away.

The sequencing sample was made of PBMCs. The V and J genes are TRBV5-1 and TRBJ2-7, with no confident D gene call. This clonotype originated in a woman younger than 35 in good health and CMV-seronegative. The CDR3 sequence is CASSSGRVWGYEQYV. DNA sequence: TGCGCCAGCAGCTCCGGTAGGGTCTGGGGCTACGAGCAGTACGTC.